What follows are 9 T cell receptor beta chains derived from one specimen sequenced in a study of beta chain features in type 1 diabetes. Points from the study as a whole: When Type 1 diabetes patients were examined, their TCRB CDR3s proved moderately but significantly shorter in all four CD4+ subsets.

These receptors are not linked to any known antigen. TCRB transcripts that were expressed got sequenced, as all of the isolated RNA had been reverse transcribed. Profiled with immunoSEQ multiplex PCR; TCRdb holds only in-frame clones, not every one. Of tens of thousands of clones listed, 52% are singletons. Sample: Tregs from blood. The receptors shown here come from a woman aged 40 to 50 with type 1 diabetes.

This clone was counted ten times or more. The chain is built from TRBV11-1 and TRBJ2-1, with TRBD2 matching 8 bases. V shed 7 bases and J 10 bases; nucleotides not matched to a gene: 15. CDR3 length: 15 amino acids. Germline values: CDR1 SGHAT, CDR2 FQDESV (reference sequence). CDR3 sequence reads: CASTPTIAGPAEQFF. DNA for the CDR3: TGTGCCAGCACCCCGACTATAGCGGGGCCTGCGGAGCAGTTCTTC.

In DNA form, the CDR3 reads TGTGCCAGCAGCGCGTGGGACAGCTGGAACACTGAAGCTTTCTTT. Amino acids: CASSAWDSWNTEAFF. The V gene is TRBV7-9, the J gene TRBJ1-1; 7 positions agree with TRBD1. V gave up 5 bases and J gave up 1 base; unmatched junction bases: 7. Germline lookup yields CDR1 SEHNR and CDR2 FQNEAQ (reference sequence). The CDR3 is 15 amino acids. Together with reference TRBV7-9 and TRBJ1-1, the CDR3 gives the full variable domain: DTGVSQNPRHKITKRGQNVTFRCDPISEHNRLYWYRQTLGQGPEFLTYFQNEAQLEKSRLLSDRFSAERPKGSFSTLEIQRTEQGDSAMYLCASSAWDSWNTEAFFGQGTRLTVV.

The rearrangement joins TRBV19 to TRBJ2-7, with D maybe TRBD2 (5 bases). The DNA end favors TRBJ2-1, so the J call may be wrong. In germline, CDR1 is LNHDA, CDR2 SQIVND (reference sequence). The CDR3 covers 13 residues. The CDR3 DNA reads as TGTGCCAGTAGTGTCGGGGTTTACAATGAGCAGTTCTTC. Translated, it gives CASSVGVYNEQFF.

This clone was counted only a few times. V and J are TRBV7-3 and TRBJ2-5; TRBD1 matches at 7 bases. CDR1 SGHTA and CDR2 FQGTGA come from the germline V gene. J was trimmed by 3 bases and V by 1 base; bases with no gene match: 5. The length of the CDR3 is 15 residues. CDR3 amino acids: CASSLRGTVEETQYF. The CDR3 DNA is TGTGCCAGCAGCTTAAGAGGGACAGTAGAAGAGACCCAGTACTTC.

This clone was seen more than once but under ten times. The chain combines TRBV7-2 with TRBJ2-1, with 11 bases matching TRBD2. CDR3 length equals 15 residues. V trimming: 3 bases; J trimming: 8 bases; junction bases outside the gene matches: 6. CDR1 and CDR2 from the germline V gene are SGHTA and FQGNSA. The CDR3 region is CASSLISGGADEQFF. The DNA for the CDR3 is TGTGCCAGCAGCTTGATTAGCGGGGGGGCTGATGAGCAGTTCTTC.

The V gene is TRBV7-2, the J gene TRBJ1-2; TRBD1 matches at 8 bases. V dropped 6 bases and J dropped 7; count of bases not matched to a gene: 4. Germline CDR1 reads SGHTA; CDR2 reads FQGNSA. The CDR3 loop spans 12 amino acids. For the CDR3, the DNA is TGTGCCAGCAGTCAGGGGGCGACTGGCTACACCTTC. Protein: CASSQGATGYTF.

The chain recombines TRBV29-1 with TRBJ2-7; D is perhaps TRBD1 (5 bases). The germline V gene has CDR1 SQVTM and CDR2 ANQGSEA. V lost 3 bases and J lost 0, with 12 bases in between. The CDR3 is 14 residues long. The CDR3 coding sequence is TGCAGCGTTGAGGTGGACAAAGCCTCCTACGAGCAGTACTTC. Translating gives CSVEVDKASYEQYF.

This clone was counted between two and nine times. V is TRBV27 and J is TRBJ2-2; D may be TRBD1 (6 bases). V lost 5 bases and J 5 bases, leaving 21 bases between the germline ends. The CDR3 runs to 17 residues. CDR1 is MNHEY, CDR2 SMNVEV, per germline (reference sequence). CDR3 coding DNA: TGTGCCAGCAGTCTAGGACAGCGAGACCGACTAACCGGGGAGCTGTTTTTT. This translates into CASSLGQRDRLTGELFF.

This chain joins TRBV7-9 and TRBJ1-3; TRBD1 aligns across 9 bases. V dropped 5 bases and J dropped 4; count of bases not matched to a gene: 6. Per the germline V gene, CDR1 is SEHNR and CDR2 is FQNEAQ (reference sequence). The CDR3 loop spans 15 amino acids. CDR3 loop: CASSPTGGEGNTIYF. The CDR3 coding sequence is TGTGCCAGCAGCCCGACAGGGGGAGAAGGAAACACCATATATTTT.